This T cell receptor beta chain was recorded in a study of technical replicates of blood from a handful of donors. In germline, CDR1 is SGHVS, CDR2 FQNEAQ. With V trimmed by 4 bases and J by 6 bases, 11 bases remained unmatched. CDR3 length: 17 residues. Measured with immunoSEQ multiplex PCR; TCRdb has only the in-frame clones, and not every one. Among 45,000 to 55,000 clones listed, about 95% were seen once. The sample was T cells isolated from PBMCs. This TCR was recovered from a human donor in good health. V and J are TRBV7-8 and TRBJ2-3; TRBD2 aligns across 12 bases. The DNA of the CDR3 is TGTGCCAGCAGCTCTCCATCTACTAGCGGGAGGTATGATACGCAGTATTTT. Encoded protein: CASSSPSTSGRYDTQYF.